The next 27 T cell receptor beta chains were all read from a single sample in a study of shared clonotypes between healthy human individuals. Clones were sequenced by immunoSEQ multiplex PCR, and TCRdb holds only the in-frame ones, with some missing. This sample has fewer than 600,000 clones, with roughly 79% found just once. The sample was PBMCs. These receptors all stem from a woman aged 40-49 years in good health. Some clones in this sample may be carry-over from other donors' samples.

The DNA of the CDR3 is TGCGCCAGCAGCCGGACAGGGCAAGACACTGAAGCTTTCTTT. It specifies CASSRTGQDTEAFF. The chain combines TRBV4-1 with TRBJ1-1, with 8 bases lining up with TRBD1. This CDR3 spans 14 amino acids. The V gene's germline CDR1 is MGHRA and CDR2 YSYEKL. The V and J ends lost 4 bases and 3 bases, in that order; junction bases with no gene match: 4.

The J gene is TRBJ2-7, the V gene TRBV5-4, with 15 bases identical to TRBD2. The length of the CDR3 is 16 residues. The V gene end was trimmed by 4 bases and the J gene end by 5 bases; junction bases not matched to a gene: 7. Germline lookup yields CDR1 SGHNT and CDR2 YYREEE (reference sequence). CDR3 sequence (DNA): TGTGCCAGCAGCCCGTCACGGACTAGCGGGAGGGACGAGCAGTACTTC. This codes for CASSPSRTSGRDEQYF.

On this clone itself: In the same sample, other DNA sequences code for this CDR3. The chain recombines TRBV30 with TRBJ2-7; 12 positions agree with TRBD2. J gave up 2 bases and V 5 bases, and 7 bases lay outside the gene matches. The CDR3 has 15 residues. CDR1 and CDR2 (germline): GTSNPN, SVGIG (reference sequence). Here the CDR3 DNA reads TGTGCCTGGGCGCTAGCGGGAGGGCAGGCCTACGAGCAGTACTTC. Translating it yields CAWALAGGQAYEQYF.

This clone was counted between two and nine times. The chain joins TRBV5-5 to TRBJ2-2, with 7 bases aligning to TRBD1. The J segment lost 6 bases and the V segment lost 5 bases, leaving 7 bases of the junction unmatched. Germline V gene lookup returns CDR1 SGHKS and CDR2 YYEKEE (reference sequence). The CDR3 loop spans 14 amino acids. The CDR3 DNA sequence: TGTGCCAGCAGGCACAGACAGGGTCCCGGGGAGCTGTTTTTT. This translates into CASRHRQGPGELFF.

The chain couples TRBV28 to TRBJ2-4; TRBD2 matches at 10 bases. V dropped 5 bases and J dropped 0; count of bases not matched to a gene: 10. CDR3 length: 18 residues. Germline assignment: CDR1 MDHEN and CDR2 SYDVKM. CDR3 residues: CASSPPGAGGGAKNIQYF. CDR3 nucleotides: TGTGCCAGCAGTCCTCCCGGAGCGGGAGGGGGAGCCAAAAACATTCAGTACTTC.

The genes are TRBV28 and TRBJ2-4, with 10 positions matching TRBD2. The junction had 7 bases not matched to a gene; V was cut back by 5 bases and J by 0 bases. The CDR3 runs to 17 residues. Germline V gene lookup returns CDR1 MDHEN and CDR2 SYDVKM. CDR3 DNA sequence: TGTGCCAGCAGTCTAGCGGGGGAGACAGTAGCCAAAAACATTCAGTACTTC. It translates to CASSLAGETVAKNIQYF.

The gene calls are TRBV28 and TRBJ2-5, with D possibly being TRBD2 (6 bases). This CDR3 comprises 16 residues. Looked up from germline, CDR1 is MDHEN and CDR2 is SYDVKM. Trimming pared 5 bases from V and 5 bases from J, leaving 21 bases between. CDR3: CASSLRGTFFGETQYF. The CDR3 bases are TGTGCCAGCAGTCTCCGGGGGACTTTCTTCGGGGAGACCCAGTACTTC.

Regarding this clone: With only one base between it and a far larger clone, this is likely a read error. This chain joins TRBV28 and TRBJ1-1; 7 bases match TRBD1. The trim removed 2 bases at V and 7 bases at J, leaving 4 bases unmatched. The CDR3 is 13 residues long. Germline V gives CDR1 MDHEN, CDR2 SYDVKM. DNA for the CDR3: TGTGCCAGCAGTTTACCCGGGACAGTTGAAGCTTTCTTT. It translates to CASSLPGTVEAFF.

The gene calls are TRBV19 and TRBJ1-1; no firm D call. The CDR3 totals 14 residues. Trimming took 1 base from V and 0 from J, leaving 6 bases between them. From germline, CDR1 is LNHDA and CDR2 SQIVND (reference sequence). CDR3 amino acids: CASSIGGVNTEAFF. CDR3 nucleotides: TGTGCCAGTAGTATAGGGGGAGTGAACACTGAAGCTTTCTTT. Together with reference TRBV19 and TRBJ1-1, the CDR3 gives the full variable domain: DGGITQSPKYLFRKEGQNVTLSCEQNLNHDAMYWYRQDPGQGLRLIYYSQIVNDFQKGDIAEGYSVSREKKESFPLTVTSAQKNPTAFYLCASSIGGVNTEAFFGQGTRLTVV.

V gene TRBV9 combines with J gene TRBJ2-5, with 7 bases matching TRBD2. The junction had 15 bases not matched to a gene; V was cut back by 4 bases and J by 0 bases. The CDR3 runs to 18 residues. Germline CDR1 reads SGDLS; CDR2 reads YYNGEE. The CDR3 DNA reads TGTGCCAGCAGCCCCAACCTCCCGACTAGCACGTACCAAGAGACCCAGTACTTC. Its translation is CASSPNLPTSTYQETQYF.

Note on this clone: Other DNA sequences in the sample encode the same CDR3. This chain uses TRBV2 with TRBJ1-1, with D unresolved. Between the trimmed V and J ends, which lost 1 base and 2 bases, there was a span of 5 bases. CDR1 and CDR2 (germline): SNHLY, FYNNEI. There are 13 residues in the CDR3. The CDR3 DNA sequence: TGTGCCAGCAGTGAAGGGGTAAACACTGAAGCTTTCTTT. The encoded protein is CASSEGVNTEAFF.

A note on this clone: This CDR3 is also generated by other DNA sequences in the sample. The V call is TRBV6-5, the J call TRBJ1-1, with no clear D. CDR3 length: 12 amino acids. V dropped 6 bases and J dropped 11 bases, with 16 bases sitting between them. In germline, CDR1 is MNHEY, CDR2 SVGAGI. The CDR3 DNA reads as TGTGCCAGCAGAGCATTACCCGGCCGGGCTTTCTTT. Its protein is CASRALPGRAFF.

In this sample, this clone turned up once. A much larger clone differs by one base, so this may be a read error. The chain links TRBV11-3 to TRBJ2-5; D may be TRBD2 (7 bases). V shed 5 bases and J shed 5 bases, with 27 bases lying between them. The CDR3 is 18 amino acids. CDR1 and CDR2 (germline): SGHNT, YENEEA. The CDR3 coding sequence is TGTGCCAGCAGCCTTGGACCGGGGGCCGGTGCGGGGGATGAGACCCAGTACTTC. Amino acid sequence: CASSLGPGAGAGDETQYF.

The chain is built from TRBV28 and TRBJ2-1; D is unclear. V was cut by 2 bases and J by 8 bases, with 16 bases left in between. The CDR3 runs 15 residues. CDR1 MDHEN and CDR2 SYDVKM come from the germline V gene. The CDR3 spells CASSLRFGRRDEQFF. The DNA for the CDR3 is TGTGCCAGCAGTTTACGTTTCGGGCGAAGGGATGAGCAGTTCTTC. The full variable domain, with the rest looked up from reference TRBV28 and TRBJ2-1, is DVKVTQSSRYLVKRTGEKVFLECVQDMDHENMFWYRQDPGLGLRLIYFSYDVKMKEKGDIPEGYSVSREKKERFSLILESASTNQTSMYLCASSLRFGRRDEQFFGPGTRLTVL.

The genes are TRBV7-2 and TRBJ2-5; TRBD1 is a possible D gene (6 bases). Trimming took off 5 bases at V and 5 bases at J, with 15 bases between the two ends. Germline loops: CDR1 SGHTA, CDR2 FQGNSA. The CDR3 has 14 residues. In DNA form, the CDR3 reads TGTGCCAGCAGCACCCGGACAGTTTACGAGACCCAGTACTTC. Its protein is CASSTRTVYETQYF.

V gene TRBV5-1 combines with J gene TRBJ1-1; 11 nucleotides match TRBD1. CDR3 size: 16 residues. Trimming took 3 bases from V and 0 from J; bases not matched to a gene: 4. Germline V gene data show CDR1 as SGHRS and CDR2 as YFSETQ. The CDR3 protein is CASSSGQGDMNTEAFF. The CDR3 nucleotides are TGCGCCAGCAGCTCGGGACAGGGGGACATGAACACTGAAGCTTTCTTT.

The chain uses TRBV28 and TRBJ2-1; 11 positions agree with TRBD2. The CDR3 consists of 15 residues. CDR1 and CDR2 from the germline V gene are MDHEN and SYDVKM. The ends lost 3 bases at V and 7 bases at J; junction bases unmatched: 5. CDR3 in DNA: TGTGCCAGCAGTTTCACTAGCGGGGGTAGAAATGAGCAGTTCTTC. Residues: CASSFTSGGRNEQFF.

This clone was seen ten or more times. CDR3 amino acids: CSVGRRGEKLFF. The DNA for the CDR3 is TGCAGCGTGGGACGTAGGGGTGAAAAACTGTTTTTT. The chain employs TRBV29-1 and TRBJ1-4; D might be TRBD1 (5 bases). Germline CDR1 reads SQVTM; CDR2 reads ANQGSEA. The CDR3 spans 12 residues. Trimming cost V 6 bases and J 7 bases, with 12 bases left between them.

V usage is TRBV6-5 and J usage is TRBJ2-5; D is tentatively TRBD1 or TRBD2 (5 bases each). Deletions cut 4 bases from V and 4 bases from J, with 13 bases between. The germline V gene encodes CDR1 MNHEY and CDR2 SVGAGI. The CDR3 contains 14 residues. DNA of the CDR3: TGTGCCAGCAGTTTCGGGGCTGCTGGAGAGACCCAGTACTTC. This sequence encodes CASSFGAAGETQYF.

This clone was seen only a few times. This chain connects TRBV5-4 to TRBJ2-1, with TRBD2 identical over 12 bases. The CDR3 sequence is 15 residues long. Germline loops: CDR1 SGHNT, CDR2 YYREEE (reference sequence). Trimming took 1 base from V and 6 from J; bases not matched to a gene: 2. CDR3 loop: CASSLPTSGSNEQFF. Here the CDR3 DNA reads TGTGCCAGCAGCTTGCCGACTAGCGGGAGCAATGAGCAGTTCTTC.

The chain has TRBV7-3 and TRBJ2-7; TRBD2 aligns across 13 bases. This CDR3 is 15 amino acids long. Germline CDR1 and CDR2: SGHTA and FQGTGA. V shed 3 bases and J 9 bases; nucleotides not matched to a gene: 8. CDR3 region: CASSFRTSGSWGQYF. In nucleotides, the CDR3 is TGTGCCAGCAGCTTCAGGACTAGCGGGAGCTGGGGGCAGTACTTC. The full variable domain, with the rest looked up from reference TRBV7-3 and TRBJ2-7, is GAGVSQTPSNKVTEKGKYVELRCDPISGHTALYWYRQSLGQGPEFLIYFQGTGAADDSGLPNDRFFAVRPEGSVSTLKIQRTERGDSAVYLCASSFRTSGSWGQYFGPGTRLTVT.

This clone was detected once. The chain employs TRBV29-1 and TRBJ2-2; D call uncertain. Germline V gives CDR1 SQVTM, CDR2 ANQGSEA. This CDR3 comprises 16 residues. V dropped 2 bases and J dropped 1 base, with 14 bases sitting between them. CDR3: CSVEPRLERNTGELFF. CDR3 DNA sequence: TGCAGCGTTGAACCCCGACTTGAAAGGAACACCGGGGAGCTGTTTTTT.

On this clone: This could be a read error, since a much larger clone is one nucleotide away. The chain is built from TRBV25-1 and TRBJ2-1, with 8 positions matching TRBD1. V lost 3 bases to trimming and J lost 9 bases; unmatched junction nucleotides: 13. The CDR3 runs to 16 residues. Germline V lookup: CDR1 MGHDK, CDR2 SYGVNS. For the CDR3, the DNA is TGTGCCAGCAGTGAGCTCGGGACAGGAGATGTTGGTGAGCAGTTCTTC. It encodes CASSELGTGDVGEQFF.

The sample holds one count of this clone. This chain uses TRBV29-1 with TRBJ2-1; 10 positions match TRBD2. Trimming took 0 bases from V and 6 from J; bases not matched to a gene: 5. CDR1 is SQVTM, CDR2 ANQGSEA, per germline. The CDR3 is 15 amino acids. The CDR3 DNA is TGCAGCGTTGAAGATGAGCGGGGGGGGTCCAATGAGCAGTTCTTC. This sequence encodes CSVEDERGGSNEQFF.

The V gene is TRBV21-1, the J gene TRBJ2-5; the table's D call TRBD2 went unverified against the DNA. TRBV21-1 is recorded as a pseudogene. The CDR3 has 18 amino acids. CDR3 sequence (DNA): TGTGCCAGCAGCCACCGCTCTAGCGGGAGCAGGACGGGAGAGACCCAGTACTTC. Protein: CASSHRSSGSRTGETQYF.

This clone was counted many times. The CDR3 spells CALGQGRGEQYF. CDR3 DNA sequence: TGTGCCCTGGGACAGGGGAGGGGCGAGCAGTACTTC. V gene TRBV30 combines with J gene TRBJ2-7; 10 positions match TRBD1. The germline V gene encodes CDR1 GTSNPN and CDR2 SVGIG (reference sequence). Trimming cost V 8 bases and J 6 bases; bases outside gene matches: 7. This CDR3 spans 12 amino acids.

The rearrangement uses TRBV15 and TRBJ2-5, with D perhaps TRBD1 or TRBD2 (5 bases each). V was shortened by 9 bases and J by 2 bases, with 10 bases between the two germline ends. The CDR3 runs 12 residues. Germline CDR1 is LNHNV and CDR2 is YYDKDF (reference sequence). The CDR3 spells CATNEGQETQYF. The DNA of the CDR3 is TGTGCCACTAACGAGGGGCAAGAGACCCAGTACTTC.